Only a few counts were recorded for the clone carrying this T cell receptor beta chain. The data were taken from a study of early T cells in non-severe SARS-CoV-2 infection. On the study more broadly: Bulk RNA taken from unsorted whole blood was sequenced, leaving chains unpaired.

Each CDR3 protein gets one entry after TCRdb re-called the 5' RACE reads with MiXCR. The sample has about 42,000 distinct CDR3 sequences, about 6% seen once. The TCR originated in an adult who was a healthcare worker with PCR-confirmed SARS-CoV-2 infection or an uninfected control (not recorded which). Here the sequenced sample was whole blood, taken at baseline.

CDR3 residues: CASSVLGYTEAFF. Here the CDR3 DNA reads TGTGCCAGCAGCGTACTAGGTTACACTGAAGCTTTCTTT. The chain is built from TRBV7-9 and TRBJ1-1; no definite D call. This CDR3 has 13 amino acids. Trimming stripped 5 bases from V and 3 bases from J, with 10 bases between. The germline V gene encodes CDR1 SEHNR and CDR2 FQNEAQ (reference sequence).